This T cell receptor beta chain comes out of a study of blood T cell repertoires in COVID-19. About the research overall: The cDNA or gDNA used as material had been derived from T cells, B-cell-depleted T cells, or PBMCs.

Only in-frame clones appear in the TCRdb table, and some are missing; sequencing was by immunoSEQ multiplex PCR. Seen here are about 200,000 clones, 85% to 90% observed once, and the top ten hold 1.2%. Those who participated ranged in age from roughly 18 to 90 years and resided in about 24 US areas. The CDR3 consists of 15 residues. Germline loops: CDR1 MDHEN, CDR2 SYDVKM. J gave up 0 bases and V 2 bases, and 2 bases lay outside the gene matches. The chain couples TRBV28 to TRBJ2-7, with 9 bases fitting TRBD2. The sequenced material came from PBMCs or T cells enriched from blood (not recorded which). This receptor was obtained from a man aged 30 to 45 who had recovered from COVID-19. Written as DNA, the CDR3 is TGTGCCAGCAGTTTACTAGCGGGGCCCTCCTACGAGCAGTACTTC. Protein: CASSLLAGPSYEQYF.